The T cell receptor beta chain under discussion was sequenced for a study of T cell responses to AZD1222 COVID-19 vaccine. The overall study: It was second doses at about 4 or about 12 weeks that were pooled. Findings and limits, study-wide: Regions 160-218 and 743-854 dominated among vaccine-associated CD4 TCRs spanning spike. A mostly white British donor set with more females was recruited, and clonal diversity was possibly underestimated. The study reported that nearly half of spike-specific TCRs target unmutated variant regions.

The CDR3 covers 18 residues. The germline V gene encodes CDR1 SGHTA and CDR2 FQGNSA. J gave up 0 bases and V 4 bases, and 5 bases lay outside the gene matches. The assay was immunoSEQ multiplex PCR, and TCRdb's table has in-frame clones only and misses some. The data show 90,000 to 120,000 clones, about 86% seen once. As regards this clone: The antigen remains unidentified.

The sequencing here drew on peripheral blood, taken on day 0 of AZD1222 vaccination. V and J are TRBV7-2 and TRBJ2-3; 15 bases agree with TRBD2. This clonotype was sampled from an adult in good health. The DNA of the CDR3 is TGTGCCAGCAGCTGGACTAGCGGGGGGGTAGGGAGCACAGATACGCAGTATTTT. Translating gives CASSWTSGGVGSTDTQYF.